Reported below is one T cell receptor (beta chain). The entry originates in a study of vaccination and CD4 T cells after COVID-19. Study-level background: Sampling after COVID took place at a median of about 91 days (range 35 to 161) following diagnosis. Samples were collected from three convalescent patients on day 14 and on days 161 to 241 after vaccination. The interval from dose two to post-vaccine sampling had a median of approximately 70 days, and it ranged from 14 to 241.

TCRdb analysed the PCR reads with MiXCR anew, one entry per CDR3 protein. The sample lists approximately 30,000 distinct CDR3 sequences; 51% were seen once. Time point defined: late sampling 161 to 241 days after vaccination in a few convalescent patients. Spanning March to December 2020, the positive PCR dates came before US Alpha, Beta and Delta variants. The ends were cut back, 0 bases at V and 4 bases at J, with 9 bases in the middle. The CDR3 runs 14 residues. CDR1 and CDR2 (germline): LNHNV, YYDKDF (reference sequence). The sequences come from CD4+ T cells from blood, collected about 7 months after SARS-CoV-2 vaccination. This TCR was recovered from a human donor who had recovered from COVID-19. The V gene is TRBV15, the J gene TRBJ1-2; TRBD1 might be the D (6 bases). Here the CDR3 DNA reads TGTGCCACCAGCAGAGATTACAGGGCCTATGGCTACACCTTC. It specifies CATSRDYRAYGYTF.